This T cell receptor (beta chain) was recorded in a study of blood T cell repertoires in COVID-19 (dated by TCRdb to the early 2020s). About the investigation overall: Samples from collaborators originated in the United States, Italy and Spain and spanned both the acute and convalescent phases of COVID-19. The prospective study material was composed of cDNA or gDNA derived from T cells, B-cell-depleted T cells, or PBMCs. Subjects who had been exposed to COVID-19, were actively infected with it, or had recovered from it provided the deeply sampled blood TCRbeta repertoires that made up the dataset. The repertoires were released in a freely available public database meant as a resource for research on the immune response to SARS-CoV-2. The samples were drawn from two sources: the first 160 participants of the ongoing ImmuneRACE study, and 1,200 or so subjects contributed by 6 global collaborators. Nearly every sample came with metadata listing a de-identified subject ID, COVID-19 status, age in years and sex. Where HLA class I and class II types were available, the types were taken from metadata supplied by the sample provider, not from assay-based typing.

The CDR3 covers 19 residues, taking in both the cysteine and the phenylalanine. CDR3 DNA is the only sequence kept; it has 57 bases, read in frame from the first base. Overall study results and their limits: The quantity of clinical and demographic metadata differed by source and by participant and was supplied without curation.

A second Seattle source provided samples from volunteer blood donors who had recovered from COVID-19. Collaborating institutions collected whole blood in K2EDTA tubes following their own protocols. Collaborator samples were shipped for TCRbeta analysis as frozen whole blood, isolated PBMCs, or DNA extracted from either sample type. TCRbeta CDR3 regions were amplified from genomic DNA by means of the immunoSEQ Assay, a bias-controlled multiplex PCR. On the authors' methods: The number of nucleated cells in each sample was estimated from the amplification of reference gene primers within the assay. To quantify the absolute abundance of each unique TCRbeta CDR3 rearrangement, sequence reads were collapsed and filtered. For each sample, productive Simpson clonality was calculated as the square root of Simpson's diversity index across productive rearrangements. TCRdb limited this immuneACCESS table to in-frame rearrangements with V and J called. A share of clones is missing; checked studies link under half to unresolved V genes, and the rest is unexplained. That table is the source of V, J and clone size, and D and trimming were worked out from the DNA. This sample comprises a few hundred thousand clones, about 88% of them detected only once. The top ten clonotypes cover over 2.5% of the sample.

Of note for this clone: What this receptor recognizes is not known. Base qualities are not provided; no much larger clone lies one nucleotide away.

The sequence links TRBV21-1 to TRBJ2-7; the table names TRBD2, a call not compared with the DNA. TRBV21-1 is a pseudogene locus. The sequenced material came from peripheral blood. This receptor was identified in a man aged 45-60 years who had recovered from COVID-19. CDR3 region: CASSKGTSGGNPNSYEQYF. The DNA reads TGTGCCAGCAGCAAAGGGACTAGCGGGGGTAACCCAAACTCCTACGAGCAGTACTTC.